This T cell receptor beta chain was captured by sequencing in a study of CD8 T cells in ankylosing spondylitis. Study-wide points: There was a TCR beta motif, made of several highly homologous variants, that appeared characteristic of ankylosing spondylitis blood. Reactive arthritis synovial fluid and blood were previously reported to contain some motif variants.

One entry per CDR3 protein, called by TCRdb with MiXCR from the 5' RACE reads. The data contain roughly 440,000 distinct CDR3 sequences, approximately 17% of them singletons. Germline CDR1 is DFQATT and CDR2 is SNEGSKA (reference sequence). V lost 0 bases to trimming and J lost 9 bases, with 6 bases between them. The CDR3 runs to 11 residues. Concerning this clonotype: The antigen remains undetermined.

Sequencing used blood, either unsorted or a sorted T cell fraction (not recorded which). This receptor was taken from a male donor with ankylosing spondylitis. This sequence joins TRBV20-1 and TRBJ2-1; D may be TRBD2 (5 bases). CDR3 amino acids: CSARERAEQFF. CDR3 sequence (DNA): TGCAGTGCTAGAGAGCGGGCTGAGCAGTTCTTC.